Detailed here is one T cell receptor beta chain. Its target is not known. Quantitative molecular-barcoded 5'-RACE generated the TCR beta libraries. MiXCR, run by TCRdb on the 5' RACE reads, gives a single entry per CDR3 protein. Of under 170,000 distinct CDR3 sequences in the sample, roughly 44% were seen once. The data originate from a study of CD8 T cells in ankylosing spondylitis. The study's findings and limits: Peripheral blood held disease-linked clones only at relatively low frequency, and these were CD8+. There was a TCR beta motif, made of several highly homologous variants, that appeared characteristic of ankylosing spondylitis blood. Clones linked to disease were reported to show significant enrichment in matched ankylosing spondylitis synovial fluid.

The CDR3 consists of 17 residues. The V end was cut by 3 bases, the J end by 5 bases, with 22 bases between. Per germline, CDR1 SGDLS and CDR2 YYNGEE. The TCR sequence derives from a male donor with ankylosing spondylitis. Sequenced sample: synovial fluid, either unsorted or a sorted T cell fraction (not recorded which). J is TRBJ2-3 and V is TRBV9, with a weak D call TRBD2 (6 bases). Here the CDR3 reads CASSDTGTPGFGDTQYF. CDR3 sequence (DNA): TGTGCCAGCAGCGACACCGGGACTCCCGGGTTTGGAGATACGCAGTATTTT.